The T cell receptor beta chain described here comes from a study of glioma-infiltrating T cells. Study results and caveats: Above-expected tissue-blood divergence occurred in all gliomas, most in low-grade ones.

This clonotype came up a few times. What it recognizes is unknown. The iRepertoire nested amplicon-rescue multiplex PCR amplified TCR alpha and beta CDR3s from RNA. One-step reverse transcription and amplification started from approximately 100-400 ng of tissue mRNA or PBMC total RNA. A single record per CDR3 protein comes from TCRdb applying MiXCR to the multiplex PCR reads. The profile shows around 150,000 distinct CDR3 sequences, approximately 39% of them singletons. Germline V gene lookup returns CDR1 MGHRA and CDR2 YSYEKL. V dropped 0 bases and J dropped 2 bases, with 10 bases sitting between them. There are 15 residues in the CDR3.

V gene TRBV4-1 combines with J gene TRBJ1-2; D is ambiguous. The clonotype originates from a human donor with low-grade glioma or glioblastoma, undergoing nonglioma brain surgery, or in good health (not recorded which). Sequences were obtained from glioma tissue, nonneoplastic brain tissue, or PBMCs (not recorded which). CDR3 sequence: CASSQDLQRNYGYTF. CDR3 nucleotides: TGCGCCAGCAGCCAAGATTTGCAGAGGAACTATGGCTACACCTTC.